The rows below give T cell receptor beta chains drawn from one sample of a study of blood T cell repertoires in COVID-19. Repertoires were generated with immunoSEQ multiplex PCR, while TCRdb's copy carries only in-frame clones and drops some. Here the sample spans about 400,000 clones, roughly 86% being singletons. Sequencing was done on a sample of PBMCs or T cells enriched from blood (not recorded which). The receptors were sampled from a woman aged 30 to 39 who had recovered from COVID-19. The CDR3 runs from the conserved cysteine through the conserved F or W. The D gene is left open where the match is weak. Some rows have no size entry. The others give once, few or many, or a class for an expanded clone.

>TRBD2|TRBV7-3|-|TRBJ2-1
TGTGCCAGCAGTCCCGGACTAGCGGGAGCGGGGGGGCAGTTCTTC
CASSPGLAGAGGQFF
>-|TRBV5-1|-|TRBJ2-1
TGCGCCAGCAGCGACTCTCGGTACAATGAGCAGTTCTTC
CASSDSRYNEQFF
>-|TRBV7-2|-|TRBJ2-1
TGTGCCAGCAGCTTAGCGCTCTTAGCTAGTGAGCAGTTCTTC
CASSLALLASEQFF
>-|TRBV5-1|-|TRBJ2-7
TGCGCCAGCAGCTTGGCCGGAGGGGACGTGCAGTACTTC
CASSLAGGDVQYF
>-|TRBV6-5|few|TRBJ1-4
TGTGCCAGCAGTTACTCGGGGGGGACTAATGAAAAACTGTTTTTT
CASSYSGGTNEKLFF
>-|TRBV6-5|once|TRBJ1-4
TGTGCCAGCATCAGAGGACAGACCAATGAAAAACTGTTTTTT
CASIRGQTNEKLFF
>TRBD2|TRBV27|-|TRBJ2-3
TGTGCCAGCAGTCAATTTGGACTAGCGGAGTACACAGATACGCAGTATTTT
CASSQFGLAEYTDTQYF
>TRBD1|TRBV30|-|TRBJ2-6
TGTGCCTGGATAGGGACAGGGTTAGGGCCTGGGGCCAACGTCCTGACTTTC
CAWIGTGLGPGANVLTF
>TRBD1|TRBV18|few|TRBJ1-6
TGTGCCAGCTCACCGTCGACAGGGACTAATTCACCCCTCCACTTT
CASSPSTGTNSPLHF
>TRBD2|TRBV28|-|TRBJ2-7
TGTGCCAGCAGCCATGGGCTAGCGGGGGCCTACGAGCAGTACTTC
CASSHGLAGAYEQYF
>-|TRBV12-5|-|TRBJ1-6
TGTGCTAGTGGTTTGGGAACTCCCATCCTTGATAATTCACCCCTCCACTTT
CASGLGTPILDNSPLHF
>-|TRBV5-4|-|TRBJ2-1
TGTGCCAGCAGCCCGGGACTTGAGCAGTTCTTC
CASSPGLEQFF
>TRBD1|TRBV6-4|-|TRBJ1-6
TGTGCCAGCAGTGAATACAGGGGGAATTCACCCCTCCACTTT
CASSEYRGNSPLHF
>TRBD1|TRBV7-6|-|TRBJ2-1
TGTGCCAGCAGCGTAGGGACAGATTCTTTATACAATGAGCAGTTCTTC
CASSVGTDSLYNEQFF
>TRBD1|TRBV11-3|-|TRBJ2-1
TGTGCCAGCTGCCTCAGGGGGAAAAGTTCCAATGAGCAGTTCTTC
CASCLRGKSSNEQFF
>-|TRBV30|-|TRBJ1-6
TGTGCCTGGAGTGTACCGGGTCAGATTTCACCCCTCCACTTT
CAWSVPGQISPLHF
>TRBD1|TRBV10-2|-|TRBJ2-2
TGCGCCAGCAGTGAGGTACAGGGGTCCGGGGAGCTGTTTTTT
CASSEVQGSGELFF
>TRBD1|TRBV4-2|-|TRBJ1-5
TGTGCCAGCAGCCAAGACGGCTCAGGGGGCTATAGCAATCAGCCCCAGCATTTT
CASSQDGSGGYSNQPQHF
>-|TRBV6-2/TRBV6-3|-|TRBJ1-5
TGTGCCAGCAGTTACTTCCAGGGAGGTTATAGCAATCAGCCCCAGCATTTT
CASSYFQGGYSNQPQHF
>-|TRBV9|-|TRBJ1-2
TGTGCCAGCAGCGTCGGGGTACCGAGGGCTGGCTACACCTTC
CASSVGVPRAGYTF
>TRBD2|TRBV6-5|-|TRBJ2-1
TGTGCCAGCAGTCGGGAGGATGAGCAGTTCTTC
CASSREDEQFF
>TRBD1|TRBV9|-|TRBJ1-6
TGTGCCAGCAGCGCCCAGGGGGCGGTGAATTCACCCCTCCACTTT
CASSAQGAVNSPLHF
>-|TRBV12-5|-|TRBJ2-7
TGTGCTAGCAAAGGGGATCCGAGCTCCTACGAGCAGTACTTC
CASKGDPSSYEQYF
>TRBD2|TRBV6-6|-|TRBJ2-3
TGTGCCAGCAGTTACGGGTTAGCGGGAGGGCTGTATTTT
CASSYGLAGGLYF
>TRBD1|TRBV11-2|few|TRBJ1-2
TGTGCCAGCAGCTTAGATCCGGCAGGGGGTAGTGGCTACACCTTC
CASSLDPAGGSGYTF